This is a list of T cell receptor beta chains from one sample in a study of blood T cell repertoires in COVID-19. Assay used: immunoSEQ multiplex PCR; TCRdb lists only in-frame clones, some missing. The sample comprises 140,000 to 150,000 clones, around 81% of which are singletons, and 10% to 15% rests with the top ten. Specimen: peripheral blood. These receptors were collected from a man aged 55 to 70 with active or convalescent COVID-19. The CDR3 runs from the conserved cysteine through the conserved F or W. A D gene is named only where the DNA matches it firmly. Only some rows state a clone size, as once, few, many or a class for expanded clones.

CASLTSGRIKDEQFF TGTGCCAGCCTGACCAGCGGGAGGATAAAAGATGAGCAGTTCTTC TRBJ2-1 TRBD2 TRBV5-8 -
CASSDSRGDYGYTF TGTGCCAGCAGCGACAGCCGGGGGGACTATGGCTACACCTTC TRBJ1-2 - TRBV7-9 -
CASSLTSRDTQYF TGTGCCAGCAGCTTGACTAGTAGAGATACGCAGTATTTT TRBJ2-3 - TRBV7-2 -
CASVTGIRSQPQHF TGTGCCAGTGTAACAGGGATCAGAAGTCAGCCCCAGCATTTT TRBJ1-5 - TRBV28 -
CASDENRVGNQPQHF TGTGCCAGCGATGAGAACAGGGTGGGCAATCAGCCCCAGCATTTT TRBJ1-5 - TRBV19 -
CASSIIGTSGRDTQYF TGTGCCAGTAGTATCATAGGGACTAGCGGGAGAGATACGCAGTATTTT TRBJ2-3 TRBD2 TRBV19 -
CASSQDPTGNTEAFF TGCGCCAGCAGCCAAGACCCGACAGGGAACACTGAAGCTTTCTTT TRBJ1-1 - TRBV4-3 -
CASSPGVGETGELFF TGTGCCAGCAGCCCAGGGGTAGGGGAGACCGGGGAGCTGTTTTTT TRBJ2-2 - TRBV5-6 -
CASSLRLGQGMNTEAFF TGTGCCAGCAGCTTAAGGCTGGGACAGGGGATGAACACTGAAGCTTTCTTT TRBJ1-1 TRBD1 TRBV7-2 few
CASLPDSTEAFF TGTGCCAGCCTTCCCGATAGCACTGAAGCTTTCTTT TRBJ1-1 - TRBV2 -
CSASIQGMNTEAFF TGCAGTGCTAGTATACAGGGAATGAACACTGAAGCTTTCTTT TRBJ1-1 - TRBV20-1 -
CASSPSREQYF TGTGCCAGCAGCCCGTCTCGGGAGCAGTACTTC TRBJ2-7 - TRBV9 few
CASSLAGSNEQFF TGTGCCAGCAGCTTGGCCGGGAGCAATGAGCAGTTCTTC TRBJ2-1 - TRBV5-4 -
CASTPPGHYEQYF TGTGCCAGCACCCCTCCCGGACACTACGAGCAGTACTTC TRBJ2-7 - TRBV21-1 -
CSVRLAGSYEQYF TGCAGCGTCAGACTAGCGGGGTCCTACGAGCAGTACTTC TRBJ2-7 TRBD2 TRBV29-1 -
CASSRGAGGRFIIRDTQYF TGTGCCAGCAGCCGAGGCGCGGGAGGGCGGTTTATAATAAGAGATACGCAGTATTTT TRBJ2-3 TRBD2 TRBV11-2 -